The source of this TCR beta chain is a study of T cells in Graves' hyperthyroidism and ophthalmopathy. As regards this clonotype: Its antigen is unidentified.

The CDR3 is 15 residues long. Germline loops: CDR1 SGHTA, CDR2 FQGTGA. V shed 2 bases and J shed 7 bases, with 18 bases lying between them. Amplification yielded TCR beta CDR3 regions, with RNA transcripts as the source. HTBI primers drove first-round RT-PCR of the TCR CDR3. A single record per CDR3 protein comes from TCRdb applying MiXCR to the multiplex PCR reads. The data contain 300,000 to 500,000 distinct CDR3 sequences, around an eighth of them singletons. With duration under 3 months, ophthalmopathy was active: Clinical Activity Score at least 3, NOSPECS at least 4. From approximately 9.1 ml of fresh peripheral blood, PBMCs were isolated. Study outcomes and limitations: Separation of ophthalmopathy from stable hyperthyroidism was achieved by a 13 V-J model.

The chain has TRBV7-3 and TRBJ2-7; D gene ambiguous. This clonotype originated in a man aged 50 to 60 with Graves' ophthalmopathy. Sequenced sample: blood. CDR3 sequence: CASSLGRHRGDEQYF. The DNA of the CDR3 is TGTGCCAGCAGCTTAGGACGCCACCGAGGCGATGAGCAGTACTTC.